This T cell receptor beta chain was captured by sequencing in a study of OX40 agonist ivuxolimab in advanced cancers. The overall study: Patients assigned to dose escalation were diagnosed with hepatocellular carcinoma, melanoma, renal cell or head and neck cancer.

The CDR3 has 12 amino acids. CDR1 is MRHNA, CDR2 SNTAGT, per germline. Trimming pared 2 bases from V and 11 bases from J, leaving 10 bases between. Study-wide results and caveats: Expanded clones were, on average, more numerous in CD8+ T cells than in CD4+. At 0.1 to 3.0 mg/kg and by week 6, CD4+ and CD8+ T cells in the blood had expanded clonally.

Patients were excluded for autoimmune disease history or systemic immunosuppression. The repertoire was sequenced with immunoSEQ multiplex PCR; TCRdb's copy has only in-frame clones and lacks some. Here the sample spans roughly 23,000 clones, 70% to 90% being singletons. As for this clone: Its antigen remains unknown.

The gene calls are TRBV6-4 and TRBJ1-5; D is uncertain. The receptor was derived from an adult with an advanced solid tumor such as melanoma, head and neck, liver or kidney cancer. The input for sequencing was CD4+ or CD8+ T cells sorted from blood, taken in a trial of the OX40 agonist ivuxolimab. The CDR3 here is CASSDGSGAQHF. The CDR3, as DNA: TGTGCCAGCAGTGACGGGTCAGGAGCCCAGCATTTT.